This entry describes one T cell receptor beta chain. Its matching antigen is unknown. Using a J-beta primer mix together with a sample-barcoded 5' primer, a second PCR was run for about 7 to 12 cycles. TCRdb re-derived calls from the 5' RACE reads in MiXCR, one entry per CDR3 protein. The sample lists 1,500,000 or so distinct CDR3 sequences, approximately 59% occurring once. This specimen comes from a study of blood T cells in healthy people across ages. Whole-study findings and limits: It was the long-lived donors that had more naive CD4+ cells and higher diversity than aged donors. Estimates based on one million T cells were treated as lower bounds.

Trimming took 4 bases from V and 3 from J, leaving 8 bases between them. This CDR3 contains 13 residues. This clonotype was obtained from a man aged 18 to 30 in good health. Sequencing used blood. The chain is built from TRBV12-3 or TRBV12-4 and TRBJ2-3, with D uncertain. The CDR3, as DNA: TGTGCCAGCAGTTGGTCGAATACAGATACGCAGTATTTT. It translates to CASSWSNTDTQYF.